These T cell receptor beta chains were read from a single sample in a study of graft-versus-host responses after intestinal transplantation. Sequenced by immunoSEQ multiplex PCR; TCRdb stores in-frame clones only, minus some. The table shows 90,000 to 100,000 clones, with roughly 83% occurring only once. Specimen: PBMCs, collected 255 days after intestinal transplant. All receptors come from a human patient who received an intestinal transplant, so some T cells may come from the graft donor. Each CDR3 is given with its conserved first and last residue. D genes are given only for firm matches.

d_call v_call cdr3_length cdr3_aa
NA TRBV29-1 11 CSSQGPDTQYF
NA TRBV28 17 CASSPGERGTSTDTQYF
NA TRBV9 14 CASSEGAPRAEAFF
NA TRBV6-1 14 CASSSSQRNYEQYF
TRBD1 TRBV5-4 16 CASSYNRGQDGYGYTF
NA TRBV30 15 CAWSRVPISNYGYTF
TRBD2 TRBV9 15 CASSVGLAGDNEQFF
TRBD1 TRBV15 17 CATSRPGTDSSNQPQHF
NA TRBV28 12 CASSPHNQPQHF
NA TRBV11-2 14 CASSFRGESRTLHF
TRBD2 TRBV9 15 CASSDSGGAVDEQFF
TRBD1 TRBV7-8 18 CASSLAGTGEPSGNTIYF
NA TRBV7-9 13 CASSPGGDYGYTF
TRBD1 TRBV4-2 13 CASSGGTGDEQFF
NA TRBV27 15 CASSNRPTSTDTQYF